At least ten counts were recorded for the clone carrying this T cell receptor (beta chain). Its target is not known. The data derive from a study of prognosis after radiotherapy for stage I lung cancer. Study-wide context: About a dozen patients had adenocarcinoma tumors, while squamous cell carcinoma tumors were found in over 5. Whole-study results and caveats: In patients who developed distant metastases, Shannon entropy measured after stereotactic body radiation therapy was lower, and baseline Shannon entropy was not associated with metastases. Metastatic and non-metastatic patients reportedly diverged in TRBV and TRBJ gene usage.

The ends were cut back, 2 bases at V and 2 bases at J, with 15 bases in the middle. The CDR3 runs 16 residues. Per germline, CDR1 SGHRS and CDR2 YFSETQ. Investigators drew about 6 milliliters of peripheral blood at each of two time points. TCR beta CDR3 was amplified from genomic DNA by two-round multiplex PCR. Primers specific to each TRBV and TRBJ gene drove first-round PCR. Via MiXCR, TCRdb re-called the multiplex PCR reads, giving one row per CDR3 protein. The data contain fewer than 25,000 distinct CDR3 sequences, 35% to 45% of them singletons. This chain connects TRBV5-1 to TRBJ2-3, with a weak D call TRBD2 (6 bases). The receptor was isolated from a donor aged 50 or older with non-small cell lung cancer. Sequenced here: PBMCs, sampled before or after stereotactic body radiation therapy (not recorded which). CDR3 sequence (DNA): TGCGCCAGCAGCTTTGGAAATAGCGGAGCCACAGATACGCAGTATTTT. Translating gives CASSFGNSGATDTQYF. Complete variable domain (other parts from reference TRBV5-1 and TRBJ2-3): KAGVTQTPRYLIKTRGQQVTLSCSPISGHRSVSWYQQTPGQGLQFLFEYFSETQRNKGNFPGRFSGRQFSNSRSEMNVSTLELGDSALYLCASSFGNSGATDTQYFGPGTRLTVL.